A selection of T cell receptor beta chains follows, all from one sample in a study of spatial heterogeneity in lung cancer. One entry per CDR3 protein, called by TCRdb with MiXCR from the 5' RACE reads. The sample has around 110,000 distinct CDR3 sequences, roughly an eighth seen once. This specimen consisted of PBMCs, obtained at follow-up. Every receptor here comes from a male donor with early-stage non-small cell lung cancer. CDR3s leave out the opening cysteine and the closing phenylalanine or tryptophan. Where a row states a size, it is once, few, many or the class of an expanded clone; other rows omit it.

clone size: many; V gene: TRBV29-1; J gene: TRBJ1-5; CDR3 protein: SVGAIEGQPQH
clone size: many; V gene: TRBV29-1; J gene: TRBJ2-7; CDR3 protein: SVGQSSYEQY
clone size: few; V gene: TRBV7-2; J gene: TRBJ1-1; CDR3 protein: ASSLAEGGGTEAF
clone size: many; V gene: TRBV20-1; J gene: TRBJ2-4; CDR3 protein: SASRQGIGIQY
clone size: many; V gene: TRBV7-6; J gene: TRBJ2-3; CDR3 protein: ASSLGTGATDTQY
clone size: many; V gene: TRBV29-1; J gene: TRBJ1-1; CDR3 protein: SVVYTGAMNTEAF
clone size: NA; V gene: TRBV24-1; J gene: TRBJ1-2; CDR3 protein: ATSESGQGDGYT
clone size: many; V gene: TRBV4-3; J gene: TRBJ2-2; CDR3 protein: ASSPRGWTGELF
clone size: few; V gene: TRBV12-5; J gene: TRBJ1-1; CDR3 protein: ASGHPTGNTTEAF
clone size: few; V gene: TRBV29-1; J gene: TRBJ2-5; CDR3 protein: SVERGSGGETQY
clone size: NA; V gene: TRBV6-2/TRBV6-3; J gene: TRBJ1-1; CDR3 protein: ASSYLGALNTEAF
clone size: few; V gene: TRBV7-9; J gene: TRBJ2-5; CDR3 protein: ASSLEGGETQY
clone size: NA; V gene: TRBV3-1; J gene: TRBJ1-5; CDR3 protein: ASSQSGGNQPQH
clone size: NA; V gene: TRBV6-5; J gene: TRBJ1-3; CDR3 protein: ASSSGTAGGFSGNTIY
clone size: many; V gene: TRBV10-2; J gene: TRBJ2-2; CDR3 protein: ASSEQRGASGELF
clone size: few; V gene: TRBV29-1; J gene: TRBJ2-3; CDR3 protein: SVSRDRETDTQY
clone size: NA; V gene: TRBV18; J gene: TRBJ1-4; CDR3 protein: ASSPRSTPSTNEKLF
clone size: many; V gene: TRBV5-6; J gene: TRBJ2-2; CDR3 protein: ASSSLDGRDTGELF
clone size: many; V gene: TRBV29-1; J gene: TRBJ1-1; CDR3 protein: SVTAWFKDTEAF
clone size: many; V gene: TRBV20-1; J gene: TRBJ1-2; CDR3 protein: SARDGRGPNGYT
clone size: few; V gene: TRBV7-2; J gene: TRBJ1-2; CDR3 protein: ASNTGSQANYGYT
clone size: many; V gene: TRBV5-6; J gene: TRBJ2-1; CDR3 protein: ASSLRNEQF
clone size: many; V gene: TRBV27; J gene: TRBJ2-7; CDR3 protein: ASSHSSYEQY
clone size: NA; V gene: TRBV5-1; J gene: TRBJ2-7; CDR3 protein: ASSTSAGASYEQY
clone size: many; V gene: TRBV7-2; J gene: TRBJ1-6; CDR3 protein: ASSLKSGGPNSPLH
clone size: NA; V gene: TRBV15; J gene: TRBJ2-1; CDR3 protein: ATSSLQGDTYNEQF
clone size: NA; V gene: TRBV6-1; J gene: TRBJ1-1; CDR3 protein: ASIGGGLNTEAL
clone size: few; V gene: TRBV4-1; J gene: TRBJ1-6; CDR3 protein: ASSQEVPPLH
clone size: NA; V gene: TRBV6-5; J gene: TRBJ1-1; CDR3 protein: ASSYDRINTEAF
clone size: many; V gene: TRBV20-1; J gene: TRBJ2-5; CDR3 protein: SASGGQDY
clone size: many; V gene: TRBV29-1; J gene: TRBJ2-1; CDR3 protein: SVADLAGGYNEQF
clone size: many; V gene: TRBV9; J gene: TRBJ2-7; CDR3 protein: ASSPPRSAHGIYEQY
clone size: few; V gene: TRBV20-1; J gene: TRBJ2-3; CDR3 protein: SASGLAGTLAQVTQY
clone size: few; V gene: TRBV2; J gene: TRBJ2-1; CDR3 protein: ASRIQGQAPGEQF
clone size: few; V gene: TRBV7-3; J gene: TRBJ2-5; CDR3 protein: ASSRGGSETQY
clone size: many; V gene: TRBV11-3; J gene: TRBJ1-1; CDR3 protein: ASSLNQGAATEAF
clone size: NA; V gene: TRBV5-1; J gene: TRBJ2-3; CDR3 protein: ASSLGTSGGIADTQY